This T cell receptor (beta chain) was recorded in a study of graft-versus-host responses after intestinal transplantation. Study information: Among the recipients, transplants were multivisceral, liver-intestinal, or isolated intestinal.

Turning to this clone: The antigen is unknown.

TCRdb's copy holds only in-frame clones and misses some; the assay was immunoSEQ multiplex PCR. The sample includes tens of thousands of clones, more than 90% of them seen just once. There are 18 residues in the CDR3. CDR1 is MDHEN, CDR2 SYDVKM, per germline. J lost 0 bases, V lost 2 bases, and 9 bases had no gene match. The study's findings and limits: Early post-transplant HvG declines were associated with peak circulating GvH clone levels. The recipient marrow held GvH clones, and some of them showed up first in ileum or blood.

The receptor was derived from a human patient who received an intestinal transplant, so some T cells may come from the graft donor. The sequencing here drew on PBMCs, taken 16 days after intestinal transplant. V and J are TRBV28 and TRBJ2-1; 8 bases agree with TRBD2. The CDR3 DNA sequence: TGTGCCAGCAGTTTAATGCCTAGCGGGTCGGGCTCCTACAATGAGCAGTTCTTC. Translation gives CASSLMPSGSGSYNEQFF.